This record covers a single TCR beta chain. From blood, roughly 240-550 ng of genomic DNA served as TRB template. Germline V gives CDR1 MNHNS, CDR2 SASEGT. This CDR3 is built from 12 residues. V was cut by 11 bases and J by 6 bases, with 13 bases left in between. TRB rearrangements were amplified by multiplex PCR with BIOMED2 TRB-A/B primers. TCRdb ran MiXCR on the multiplex PCR reads and lists one entry per CDR3 protein. Of about 23,000 distinct CDR3 sequences listed, under 30% are singletons. The data are from a study of T and B cells in COVID-19 patients. As for the study in general: COVID-19 patients gave peripheral blood either during active infection or after recovery. Critical illness requiring mechanical ventilation or extracorporeal membrane oxygenation affected about 65% of the 20 active-infection patients.

The sequenced sample was blood. This chain joins TRBV6-1 and TRBJ2-2, with D perhaps TRBD1 (5 bases). The clonotype was recovered from a human donor who had recovered from COVID-19. CDR3 sequence: CAGQPDAGELFF. The CDR3, as DNA: TGTGCCGGACAACCGGACGCCGGGGAGCTGTTTTTT.